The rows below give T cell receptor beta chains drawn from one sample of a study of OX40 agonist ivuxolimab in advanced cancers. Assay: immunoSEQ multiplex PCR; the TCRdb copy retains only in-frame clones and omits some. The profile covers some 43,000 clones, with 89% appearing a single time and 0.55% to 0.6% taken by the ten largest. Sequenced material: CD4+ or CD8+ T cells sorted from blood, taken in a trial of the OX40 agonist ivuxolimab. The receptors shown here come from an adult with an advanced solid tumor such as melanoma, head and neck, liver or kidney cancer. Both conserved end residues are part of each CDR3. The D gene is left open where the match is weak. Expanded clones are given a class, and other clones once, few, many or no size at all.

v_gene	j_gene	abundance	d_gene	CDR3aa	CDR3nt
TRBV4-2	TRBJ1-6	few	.	CASSQEGSSPLHF	TGTGCCAGCAGCCAAGAGGGGAGCTCACCCCTCCACTTT
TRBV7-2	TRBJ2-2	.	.	CASSLNRVRNTGELFF	TGTGCCAGCAGCTTAAACAGGGTCCGTAACACCGGGGAGCTGTTTTTT
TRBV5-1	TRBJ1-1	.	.	CASSALGPTSEAFF	TGCGCCAGCAGTGCCCTTGGGCCGACTTCAGAAGCTTTCTTT
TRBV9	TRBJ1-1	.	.	CASSVGVVFTEAFF	TGTGCCAGCAGCGTAGGGGTGGTATTCACTGAAGCTTTCTTT
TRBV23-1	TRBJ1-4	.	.	CASSQKRQTNEKLFF	TGCGCCAGCAGTCAAAAACGGCAAACTAATGAAAAACTGTTTTTT
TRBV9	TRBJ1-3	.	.	CASSQDPSGNTIYF	TGTGCCAGCAGCCAGGATCCCTCTGGAAACACCATATATTTT
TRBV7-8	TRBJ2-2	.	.	CASSRRNTGELFF	TGTGCCAGCAGCCGAAGAAACACCGGGGAGCTGTTTTTT
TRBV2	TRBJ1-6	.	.	CASSVRPLVDSPLHF	TGTGCCAGCAGTGTAAGGCCTTTAGTTGATTCACCCCTCCACTTT
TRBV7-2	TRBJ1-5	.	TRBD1	CASSQDRSGGDQPQHF	TGTGCCAGCAGCCAAGATAGGTCAGGGGGCGATCAGCCCCAGCATTTT
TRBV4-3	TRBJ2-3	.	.	CASSQDSRGRTDTQYF	TGCGCCAGCAGCCAAGATTCCCGGGGGCGCACAGATACGCAGTATTTT
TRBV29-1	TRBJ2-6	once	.	CSVESGANVLTF	TGCAGCGTTGAATCCGGGGCCAACGTCCTGACTTTC
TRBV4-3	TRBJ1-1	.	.	CASSQTANTEAFF	TGCGCCAGCAGCCAAACAGCGAACACTGAAGCTTTCTTT
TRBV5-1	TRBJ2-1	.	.	CASSLYGYNEQFF	TGCGCCAGCAGCTTGTACGGCTACAATGAGCAGTTCTTC
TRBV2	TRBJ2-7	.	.	CASSELGQTYEQYF	TGTGCCAGCAGTGAATTGGGACAAACCTACGAGCAGTACTTC
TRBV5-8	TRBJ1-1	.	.	CASSLNRDTEAFF	TGTGCCAGCAGCCTGAACAGGGACACTGAAGCTTTCTTT
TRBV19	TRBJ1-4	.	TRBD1	CASSVIAGGSNEKLFF	TGTGCCAGTAGTGTTATCGCAGGGGGCTCTAATGAAAAACTGTTTTTT
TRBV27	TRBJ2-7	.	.	CASRRGTSYEQYF	TGTGCCAGCAGGAGGGGGACGTCCTACGAGCAGTACTTC
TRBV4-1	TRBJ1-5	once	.	CASSQFGTTNQPQHF	TGCGCCAGCAGCCAATTCGGGACAACCAATCAGCCCCAGCATTTT
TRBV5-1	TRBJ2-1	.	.	CASSLNGGQSYNEQFF	TGCGCCAGCAGCTTGAATGGGGGGCAGTCCTACAATGAGCAGTTCTTC
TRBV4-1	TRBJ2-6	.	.	CASSPSPRAGANVLTF	TGCGCCAGCAGCCCGAGCCCGAGGGCTGGGGCCAACGTCCTGACTTTC
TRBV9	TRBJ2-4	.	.	CASSPGPKNIQYF	TGTGCCAGCAGTCCGGGTCCGAAAAACATTCAGTACTTC
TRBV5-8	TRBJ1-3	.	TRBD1	CASSSQQGSSGNTIYF	TGTGCCAGCAGCTCACAACAGGGGTCATCTGGAAACACCATATATTTT
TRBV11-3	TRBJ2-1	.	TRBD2	CASSSPGTSGGTSYNEQFF	TGTGCCAGCAGCTCGCCGGGGACTAGCGGGGGGACCTCCTACAATGAGCAGTTCTTC
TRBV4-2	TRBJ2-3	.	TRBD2	CASRRTSGGGPDTQYF	TGTGCCAGCAGGCGGACTAGCGGGGGGGGCCCAGATACGCAGTATTTT
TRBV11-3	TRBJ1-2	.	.	CASSLDQAGNYGYTF	TGTGCCAGCAGCTTAGATCAGGCGGGTAACTATGGCTACACCTTC
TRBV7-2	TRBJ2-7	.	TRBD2	CASSLASGGSPYEQYF	TGTGCCAGCAGCTTAGCTAGCGGGGGGTCCCCCTACGAGCAGTACTTC
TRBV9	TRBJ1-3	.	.	CASSFREHSGNTIYF	TGTGCCAGCAGCTTCCGGGAGCACTCTGGAAACACCATATATTTT
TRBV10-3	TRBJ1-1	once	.	CAISKDSGGNTEAFF	TGTGCCATCAGTAAGGACTCCGGAGGAAACACTGAAGCTTTCTTT
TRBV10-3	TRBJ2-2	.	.	CAILQGTSTNTGELFF	TGTGCCATCCTGCAAGGGACAAGCACGAACACCGGGGAGCTGTTTTTT
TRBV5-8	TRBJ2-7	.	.	CASTSSERVGEQYF	TGTGCCAGCACCTCTAGCGAACGGGTCGGCGAGCAGTACTTC
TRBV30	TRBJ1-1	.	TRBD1	CAWIRRDRASEAFF	TGTGCCTGGATCCGCCGGGACAGGGCCTCTGAAGCTTTCTTT
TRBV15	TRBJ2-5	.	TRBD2	CATSQGGGSQETQYF	TGTGCCACCAGCCAGGGCGGGGGGAGTCAAGAGACCCAGTACTTC
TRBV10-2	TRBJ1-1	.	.	CATNRNTEAFF	TGCGCCACCAATCGTAACACTGAAGCTTTCTTT
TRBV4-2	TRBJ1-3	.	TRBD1	CASSQSGTGPRNTIYF	TGTGCCAGCAGCCAGTCCGGGACAGGCCCACGAAACACCATATATTTT
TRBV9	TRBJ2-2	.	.	CASSGGQNTGELFF	TGTGCCAGCAGCGGGGGACAAAACACCGGGGAGCTGTTTTTT
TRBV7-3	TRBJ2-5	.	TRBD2	CASSPGVAGRETQYF	TGTGCCAGCAGCCCTGGGGTAGCGGGTCGGGAGACCCAGTACTTC
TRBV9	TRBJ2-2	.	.	CASSFVPNTGELFF	TGTGCCAGCAGCTTTGTCCCGAACACCGGGGAGCTGTTTTTT
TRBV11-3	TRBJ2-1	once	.	CASQGYNEQFF	TGTGCCAGTCAGGGTTACAATGAGCAGTTCTTC
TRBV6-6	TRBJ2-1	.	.	CASTSGPYNEQFF	TGTGCCAGCACCTCGGGCCCCTACAATGAGCAGTTCTTC
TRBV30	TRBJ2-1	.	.	CAWSVRVWGYNEQFF	TGTGCCTGGAGTGTACGAGTTTGGGGCTACAATGAGCAGTTCTTC
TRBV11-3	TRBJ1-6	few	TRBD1	CASSFSQGGNSPLHF	TGTGCCAGCAGCTTCTCCCAGGGGGGAAATTCACCCCTCCACTTT
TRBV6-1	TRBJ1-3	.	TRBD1	CASSGTGATASGNTIYF	TGTGCCAGCAGTGGGACAGGTGCTACAGCCTCTGGAAACACCATATATTTT
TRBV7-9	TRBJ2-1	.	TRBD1	CASTFGDRAYNEQFF	TGTGCCAGCACCTTCGGGGACAGGGCCTACAATGAGCAGTTCTTC
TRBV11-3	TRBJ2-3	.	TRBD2	CASSPTSGGGTQYF	TGTGCCAGCAGCCCCACTAGCGGGGGAGGTACGCAGTATTTT
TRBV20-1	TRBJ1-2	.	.	CSASTDAGYTF	TGCAGTGCTTCCACGGATGCTGGCTACACCTTC
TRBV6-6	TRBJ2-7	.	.	CASSYAKGSSYEQYF	TGTGCCAGCAGTTACGCGAAAGGCAGCAGCTACGAGCAGTACTTC
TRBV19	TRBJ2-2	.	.	CASSKRTGPNTGELFF	TGTGCCAGTAGTAAGCGTACGGGTCCGAACACCGGGGAGCTGTTTTTT
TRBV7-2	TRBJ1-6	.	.	CASSPMAINSPLHF	TGTGCCAGCAGCCCGATGGCGATAAATTCACCCCTCCACTTT
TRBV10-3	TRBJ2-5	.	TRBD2	CAISESRGGLAGIQETQYF	TGTGCCATCAGTGAGTCGAGAGGCGGTCTAGCGGGGATTCAAGAGACCCAGTACTTC
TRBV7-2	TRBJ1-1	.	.	CASSLRQGTEAFF	TGTGCCAGCAGCTTACGGCAGGGCACTGAAGCTTTCTTT
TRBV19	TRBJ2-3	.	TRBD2	CASHGLAGSDTQYF	TGTGCCAGCCATGGGCTAGCGGGGTCAGATACGCAGTATTTT
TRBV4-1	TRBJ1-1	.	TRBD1	CASSRALGQGSTEAFF	TGCGCCAGCAGCCGGGCTTTGGGACAGGGGAGCACTGAAGCTTTCTTT
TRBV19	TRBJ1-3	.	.	CASTDRSTSGNTIYF	TGTGCCAGTACAGACAGGTCAACCTCTGGAAACACCATATATTTT
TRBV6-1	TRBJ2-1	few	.	CASSERRGFTMNEQFF	TGTGCCAGCAGTGAACGCAGGGGTTTTACAATGAATGAGCAGTTCTTC
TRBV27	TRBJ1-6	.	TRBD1	CASSLFYRGASPLHF	TGTGCCAGCAGTTTATTCTACAGGGGGGCCTCACCCCTCCACTTT
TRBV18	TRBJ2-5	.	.	CASSPPSQVGGTQYF	TGTGCCAGCTCACCACCAAGTCAAGTCGGAGGGACCCAGTACTTC